These 32 T cell receptor beta chains came from one sample sequenced in a study of shared clonotypes between healthy human individuals. Naive-designated CD8 cells lacked CD45RO, were positively enriched for CCR7, and omitted terminally differentiated effector memory CD45RA+ cells. The table came from immunoSEQ multiplex PCR; TCRdb's copy has only in-frame clones and leaves some out. The sample has approximately 810,000 clones, nearly 95% seen once. The specimen was naive CD8+ T cells sorted from blood. Every receptor here comes from a man aged 30 to 45 in good health.

V and J are TRBV2 and TRBJ2-1; D is tentatively TRBD1 or TRBD2 (5 bases each). Germline CDR1 and CDR2: SNHLY and FYNNEI. Trimming pared 1 base from V and 8 bases from J, leaving 18 bases between. The CDR3 is 16 residues long. The CDR3 loop is CASSEVFSSSGHEQFF. DNA of the CDR3: TGTGCCAGCAGTGAAGTATTTTCCTCGTCGGGGCATGAGCAGTTCTTC.

V is TRBV4-1 and J is TRBJ1-1, with 9 bases fitting TRBD1. Germline-derived CDR1 and CDR2 are MGHRA and YSYEKL. This CDR3 comprises 17 residues. Trimming at V came to 6 bases and at J to 6 bases, leaving 17 bases not matched to a gene. The CDR3 protein is CASRPLPGQGADAEAFF. CDR3 in DNA: TGCGCCAGCAGGCCACTCCCGGGACAGGGTGCGGACGCTGAAGCTTTCTTT.

This chain joins TRBV9 and TRBJ1-2; no definite D call. V shed 7 bases and J shed 5 bases, with 15 bases lying between them. Germline loops: CDR1 SGDLS, CDR2 YYNGEE. The CDR3 has 13 amino acids. This CDR3 is CASYTGSGYGYTF. CDR3 sequence (DNA): TGTGCCAGCTACACGGGGTCAGGATATGGCTACACCTTC.

CDR3: CASSLRGSGANVLTF. In DNA form, the CDR3 reads TGTGCCAGCAGCTTACGGGGTTCTGGGGCCAACGTCCTGACTTTC. The V call is TRBV7-6, the J call TRBJ2-6; possibly TRBD2 for D (5 bases). CDR3 length: 15 residues. The germline V gene encodes CDR1 SGHVS and CDR2 FNYEAQ. V lost 2 bases and J 1 base, leaving 6 bases between the germline ends.

This chain uses TRBV7-6 with TRBJ2-3, with TRBD1 identical over 9 bases. The CDR3 totals 15 residues. V shed 3 bases, J shed 5 bases, and the junction held 6 bases outside the gene matches. Germline V gene lookup returns CDR1 SGHVS and CDR2 FNYEAQ. CDR3 amino acids: CASSFVTGGLDTQYF. CDR3 in DNA: TGTGCCAGCAGCTTCGTGACAGGGGGTTTAGATACGCAGTATTTT. The variable domain in full, completed from reference TRBV7-6 and TRBJ2-3, reads GAGVSQSPRYKVTKRGQDVALRCDPISGHVSLYWYRQALGQGPEFLTYFNYEAQQDKSGLPNDRFSAERPEGSISTLTIQRTEQRDSAMYRCASSFVTGGLDTQYFGPGTRLTVL.

V is TRBV10-3 and J is TRBJ2-1; 7 positions agree with TRBD1. The germline V gene encodes CDR1 ENHRY and CDR2 SYGVKD. There are 15 residues in the CDR3. Trimming cost V 3 bases and J 3 bases; bases outside gene matches: 5. This CDR3 reads CAISERQGVYNEQFF. The CDR3 DNA follows: TGTGCCATCAGTGAAAGACAGGGAGTCTACAATGAGCAGTTCTTC.

This rearrangement joins TRBV13 to TRBJ2-2, with no clear D. V lost 1 base, J lost 4 bases, and 10 bases lay in between. Germline values: CDR1 PRHDT, CDR2 FYEKMQ (reference sequence). This CDR3 spans 15 amino acids. The DNA of the CDR3 is TGTGCCAGCAGCTTAGAACAGCAAATCACCGGGGAGCTGTTTTTT. Its protein product is CASSLEQQITGELFF.

V usage is TRBV10-3 and J usage is TRBJ1-2; 8 bases align to TRBD1. CDR1 is ENHRY, CDR2 SYGVKD, per germline. CDR3 length equals 17 residues. V shed 0 bases, J shed 5 bases, and the junction held 11 bases outside the gene matches. This CDR3 is CAISESGQAQAQYGYTF. The CDR3 DNA is TGTGCCATCAGTGAGTCGGGACAGGCCCAAGCTCAATATGGCTACACCTTC.

The gene calls are TRBV6-1 and TRBJ2-1; TRBD2 might be the D (5 bases). Germline lookup yields CDR1 MNHNS and CDR2 SASEGT. The CDR3 loop spans 11 amino acids. Trimming took off 8 bases at V and 8 bases at J, with 10 bases between the two ends. The CDR3 bases are TGTGCCAGCGGATTAGCGTATGAGCAGTTCTTC. It encodes CASGLAYEQFF.

The rearrangement joins TRBV14 to TRBJ1-1; D gene ambiguous. CDR3 length: 17 residues. The V gene's germline CDR1 is SGHDN and CDR2 FVKESK. Trimming stripped 0 bases from V and 0 bases from J, with 14 bases between. The CDR3 DNA is TGTGCCAGCAGCCAAGATCCGACATACTTCATGAACACTGAAGCTTTCTTT. It yields the protein CASSQDPTYFMNTEAFF.

The chain carries TRBV4-1 and TRBJ2-7, with 7 nucleotides matching TRBD1. The CDR3 loop spans 14 amino acids. Looked up from germline, CDR1 is MGHRA and CDR2 is YSYEKL. V shed 4 bases and J 4 bases; nucleotides not matched to a gene: 7. CDR3 loop: CASSPDDRAYEQYF. The CDR3 bases are TGCGCCAGCAGCCCAGACGACAGGGCTTACGAGCAGTACTTC.

The V gene is TRBV7-2, the J gene TRBJ2-2, with D tentatively TRBD1 (7 bases). V lost 5 bases, J lost 6 bases, and 16 bases lay in between. This CDR3 is built from 15 residues. Germline V gene sequence: CDR1 SGHTA, CDR2 FQGNSA. The DNA for the CDR3 is TGTGCCAGCAGCCCAGGGGGGAGGCGGCCCGGGGAGCTGTTTTTT. This sequence encodes CASSPGGRRPGELFF.

J is TRBJ2-1 and V is TRBV11-2, with D perhaps matching TRBD2 (6 bases). The CDR3 totals 18 residues. The V gene lost 1 base and the J gene lost 5 bases, with 21 bases spanning the gap. In germline, CDR1 is SGHAT, CDR2 FQNNGV. CDR3 coding DNA: TGTGCCAGCAGCTTAGTATCACGCGCGGAATGGGGGGACAATGAGCAGTTCTTC. Its protein product is CASSLVSRAEWGDNEQFF.

This chain links TRBV14 with TRBJ1-1; TRBD1 agrees at 8 bases. The V segment lost 0 bases and the J segment 0 bases; nucleotides outside the gene matches: 3. There are 16 residues in the CDR3. Germline loops: CDR1 SGHDN, CDR2 FVKESK. The CDR3 DNA reads as TGTGCCAGCAGCCAAGATTGGACAGGGTTGAACACTGAAGCTTTCTTT. Its translation: CASSQDWTGLNTEAFF.

The sample holds one count of this clone. CDR3 residues: CASSSLRTGVNYGYTF. CDR3 nucleotides: TGTGCCAGCAGCTCCCTCCGAACAGGGGTAAACTATGGCTACACCTTC. The chain couples TRBV11-2 to TRBJ1-2; TRBD1 matches at 7 bases. This CDR3 comprises 16 residues. With 4 bases clipped from V and 2 bases from J, the junction kept 10 bases outside the gene matches. CDR1 SGHAT and CDR2 FQNNGV come from the germline V gene.

The V and J genes are TRBV28 and TRBJ1-5; 9 bases fit TRBD1. Germline V gene lookup returns CDR1 MDHEN and CDR2 SYDVKM. Trimming cost V 5 bases and J 6 bases; bases outside gene matches: 8. This CDR3 contains 15 residues. CDR3 sequence reads: CASSGDRDLGQPQHF. The DNA of the CDR3 is TGTGCCAGCAGTGGGGACAGGGATTTGGGTCAGCCCCAGCATTTT.

The CDR3 bases are TGTGCCAGCACCCCCGGGACAGGGTTGCGCGATGAGCAGTTCTTC. Protein product: CASTPGTGLRDEQFF. This chain joins TRBV28 and TRBJ2-1; 9 nucleotides align to TRBD1. This CDR3 is built from 15 residues. With 7 bases clipped from V and 8 bases from J, the junction kept 12 bases outside the gene matches. Germline V gives CDR1 MDHEN, CDR2 SYDVKM.

This rearrangement joins TRBV6-5 to TRBJ2-5; D gene uncertain. Per the germline V gene, CDR1 is MNHEY and CDR2 is SVGAGI. This CDR3 region has 15 residues. Trimming took 7 bases from V and 5 from J, leaving 20 bases between them. Here the CDR3 reads CASTHLYDTLETQYF. In nucleotides, the CDR3 is TGTGCCAGCACCCACCTGTACGATACATTGGAGACCCAGTACTTC.

The chain uses TRBV19 and TRBJ2-7, with 8 bases that match TRBD2. This CDR3 has 14 residues. V was clipped by 8 bases and J by 1 base; unmatched bases: 7. The V gene's germline CDR1 is LNHDA and CDR2 SQIVND (reference sequence). CDR3 in DNA: TGTGCCAGTCGGAGCGGGAGCGCTTCCTACGAGCAGTACTTC. Protein product: CASRSGSASYEQYF.

This chain links TRBV7-9 with TRBJ2-7, with 12 nucleotides matching TRBD2. The J segment lost 6 bases and the V segment lost 4 bases, leaving 4 bases of the junction unmatched. Looked up from germline, CDR1 is SEHNR and CDR2 is FQNEAQ (reference sequence). CDR3 length equals 14 residues. This CDR3 reads CASSSSGRALEQYF. CDR3 nucleotide sequence: TGTGCCAGCAGCTCTAGCGGGAGGGCCCTCGAGCAGTACTTC.

V gene TRBV16 combines with J gene TRBJ1-4; 8 bases line up with TRBD1. This CDR3 spans 16 amino acids. Looked up from germline, CDR1 is KGHSY and CDR2 is FQNENV. J gave up 4 bases and V 4 bases, and 8 bases lay outside the gene matches. The CDR3 loop is CASSRDRDRINEKLFF. CDR3 DNA: TGTGCCAGCAGCCGGGACCGGGACAGGATTAATGAAAAACTGTTTTTT.

The CDR3 DNA follows: TGTGCCAGCAGCTTAAGGTCGGGGAGGGGACAGCCCCAGCATTTT. This encodes CASSLRSGRGQPQHF. The chain carries TRBV7-8 and TRBJ1-5, with D tentatively TRBD1 (5 bases). The germline V gene encodes CDR1 SGHVS and CDR2 FQNEAQ. CDR3 length: 15 amino acids. V was shortened by 2 bases and J by 7 bases, with 15 bases between the two germline ends.

The genes are TRBV2 and TRBJ2-2; TRBD2 aligns across 8 bases. From germline, CDR1 is SNHLY and CDR2 FYNNEI. Trimming at V came to 8 bases and at J to 1 base, leaving 6 bases not matched to a gene. The CDR3 spans 15 residues. CDR3 nucleotide sequence: TGTGCCAGCCCCGGGGGGGGCAAGAACACCGGGGAGCTGTTTTTT. Translating it yields CASPGGGKNTGELFF.

This clone occurred many times. The genes are TRBV19 and TRBJ2-6; D is unresolved. Between the trimmed V and J ends, which lost 3 bases and 7 bases, there was a span of 10 bases. Germline CDR1 LNHDA, CDR2 SQIVND (reference sequence). The CDR3 contains 14 residues. The DNA for the CDR3 is TGTGCCAGTAGTATGACGGTTTTAGCCAACGTCCTGACTTTC. Protein: CASSMTVLANVLTF.

A remark on this clone: Other DNA sequences in the sample encode the same CDR3. The chain joins TRBV27 to TRBJ2-7; TRBD2 agrees at 8 bases. Germline assignment: CDR1 MNHEY and CDR2 SMNVEV (reference sequence). Germline trimming cut 2 bases from V and 0 bases from J; bases unmatched to any gene: 0. This CDR3 region has 14 residues. CDR3 sequence reads: CASSLSGGSYEQYF. CDR3 in DNA: TGTGCCAGCAGTTTAAGCGGGGGCTCCTACGAGCAGTACTTC.

The rearrangement joins TRBV2 to TRBJ1-3; unclear D gene. V shed 8 bases and J shed 7 bases, with 9 bases lying between them. The length of the CDR3 is 11 residues. Germline CDR1 is SNHLY and CDR2 is FYNNEI. CDR3 region: CASLFGNTIYF. DNA of the CDR3: TGTGCCAGCTTGTTCGGTAACACCATATATTTT.

The rearrangement uses TRBV6-6 and TRBJ1-2; TRBD1 matches 7 bases. The CDR3 runs 13 residues. With 2 bases clipped from V and 6 bases from J, the junction kept 3 bases outside the gene matches. Germline assignment: CDR1 MNHNY and CDR2 SVGAGI (reference sequence). Here the CDR3 DNA reads TGTGCCAGCAGTTACGACAGGGTGGATGGCTACACCTTC. Amino acid sequence: CASSYDRVDGYTF.

CDR3 sequence reads: CSVGTSGGRDTQYF. The CDR3 bases are TGCAGCGTCGGGACTAGCGGGGGCAGGGATACGCAGTATTTT. This chain links TRBV29-1 with TRBJ2-3, with 14 positions matching TRBD2. The CDR3 is 14 amino acids. V lost 6 bases, J lost 6 bases, and 5 bases stayed unmatched. Germline values: CDR1 SQVTM, CDR2 ANQGSEA.

Comment on this clone: The same CDR3 also results from other DNA sequences found in this sample. V gene TRBV5-5 combines with J gene TRBJ2-7, with 9 bases aligning to TRBD1. Germline V lookup: CDR1 SGHKS, CDR2 YYEKEE (reference sequence). CDR3 size: 14 residues. The J segment lost 4 bases and the V segment lost 0 bases, leaving 2 bases of the junction unmatched. As DNA, the CDR3 is TGTGCCAGCAGCTTGGGGGGACAGGGATACGAGCAGTACTTC. Translated, it gives CASSLGGQGYEQYF.

The chain combines TRBV27 with TRBJ2-7; possibly TRBD1 for D (6 bases). V was pared by 8 bases and J by 4 bases, with 15 bases between. In germline, CDR1 is MNHEY, CDR2 SMNVEV (reference sequence). The CDR3 length is 13 residues. CDR3 in DNA: TGTGCCAGCGGCCAGGGGTTAATTTACGAGCAGTACTTC. Translating it yields CASGQGLIYEQYF.

The chain recombines TRBV5-4 with TRBJ1-1, with D possibly matching TRBD1 (5 bases). CDR1 is SGHNT, CDR2 YYREEE, per germline (reference sequence). Trimming left V 3 bases short and J 1 base short, with 10 bases between. The CDR3 contains 14 residues. Here the CDR3 DNA reads TGTGCCAGCAGCTGGACAAACCCGAACACTGAAGCTTTCTTT. This translates into CASSWTNPNTEAFF.

CDR3 coding DNA: TGCAGCGTTGTCCGGGACAGGGGGCAGGACGAGCAGTACTTC. Amino acids: CSVVRDRGQDEQYF. The chain couples TRBV29-1 to TRBJ2-7, with 12 bases that match TRBD1. Germline CDR1 SQVTM, CDR2 ANQGSEA. This CDR3 comprises 14 residues. V trimming: 4 bases; J trimming: 5 bases; junction bases outside the gene matches: 6.